This T cell receptor beta chain was profiled in a study of CD8 T cells in Susac syndrome. RNA amounts of roughly 0.45 to 1 ug underwent reverse transcription with random hexamers. One entry per CDR3 protein, called by TCRdb with MiXCR from the immunoSEQ multiplex PCR reads. The sample contains some 300,000 distinct CDR3 sequences, roughly 81% of which appear only once. V was shortened by 2 bases and J by 4 bases, with 16 bases between the two germline ends. Per the germline V gene, CDR1 is SEHNR and CDR2 is FQNEAQ (reference sequence). The CDR3 runs 16 residues. The multiple sclerosis controls comprised treatment-naive patients whose relapsing-remitting disease was stable or active.

The rearrangement uses TRBV7-9 and TRBJ2-3; D gene uncertain. Sequenced: CD8+ T cells from PBMCs. This TCR came from a human donor with multiple sclerosis. The CDR3 reads CASSLKASLNPDTQYF. The CDR3 DNA sequence: TGTGCCAGCAGCTTAAAGGCCAGCCTAAACCCAGATACGCAGTATTTT.